Sequencing of this T cell receptor beta chain was carried out in a study of shared clonotypes between healthy human individuals. Study-wide points: The study found lower generation probabilities in non-shared clonotypes than in those shared by all four donors. Between several donors, naive CD4 clonotypes were shared at a level of around 4.9%.

Donors comprised healthy HIV-negative adults lacking recent acute infections or vaccinations. As to this clone: Its antigen is unknown. Germline and junction disagree at one end, which may indicate a read error.

The test was conducted at deep level. Only in-frame clones appear in the TCRdb table, and some are missing; sequencing was by immunoSEQ multiplex PCR. The sample lists about 1 million clones; around 76% were seen once. In germline, CDR1 is LNHDA, CDR2 SQIVND (reference sequence). The CDR3 sequence is 12 residues long. The rearrangement uses TRBV19 and TRBJ1-1; the D gene is possibly TRBD1 (6 bases). The sample was memory CD4+ T cells sorted from blood. Subset noted: CD45RA-negative fraction. This clonotype originated in a young man in good health. The CDR3 sequence is CASSIPMGAHLF. CDR3 sequence (DNA): TGTGCCAGTAGTATTCCGATGGGGGCCCACCTTTTC.